Listed here are 8 T cell receptor beta chains from one sample, sequenced in a study of blood T cells in healthy people across ages. The second PCR ran about 6 to 12 cycles with a sample-barcoded 5' primer and J-beta primers. TCRdb processed the 5' RACE reads anew with MiXCR; each CDR3 protein has one entry. Of 710,000 or so distinct CDR3 sequences listed, about 24% are singletons. The sequenced sample consisted of blood. All receptors come from a man between 65 and 85 years old in good health.

With respect to this clonotype: The conserved final phenylalanine or tryptophan is absent from the CDR3, which likely points to a read error. The chain uses TRBV3-1 and TRBJ1-1; D is unclear. With 4 bases removed from V and 0 bases from J, the gap between germline ends came to 9 bases. The germline CDR1 and CDR2 sequences are LGHDT and YNNKEL (reference sequence). The CDR3 extends over 14 amino acids. The CDR3 sequence: CASSRGGVNTEAFV. The CDR3 bases are TGTGCCAGCAGCCGTGGAGGAGTGAACACTGAAGCTTTCGTT.

The chain links TRBV10-3 to TRBJ2-7; tentatively, D is TRBD2 (6 bases). Germline CDR1 reads ENHRY; CDR2 reads SYGVKD. The CDR3 is 11 residues long. The germline V and J ends were trimmed by 2 bases and 12 bases, with 11 bases remaining between them. DNA for the CDR3: TGTGCCATCAGTGAGGGGGACTCGCCGTACTTC. This encodes CAISEGDSPYF.

On this clonotype itself: A clone one base away is much larger, so this may be a read error. This rearrangement joins TRBV12-3 or TRBV12-4 to TRBJ1-2; tentatively, D is TRBD1 (5 bases). The CDR3 extends over 15 amino acids. This CDR3 reads CASSLQGGFGDGHTF. The CDR3 DNA reads as TGTGCCAGCAGTTTACAGGGAGGATTTGGGGATGGCCACACCTTC.

The chain couples TRBV11-2 to TRBJ2-5; TRBD2 might be the D (6 bases). Germline V gives CDR1 SGHAT, CDR2 FQNNGV. Deletions cut 0 bases from V and 5 bases from J, with 13 bases between. The CDR3 is made up of 15 amino acids. CDR3 bases: TGTGCCAGCAGCTTAGAGCGGCTAGCGATGGAGACCCAGTACTTC. It codes for CASSLERLAMETQYF.

This clonotype was detected only a few times. The J gene is TRBJ1-4, the V gene TRBV10-3; D is unclear. The CDR3 is 11 amino acids. Germline values: CDR1 ENHRY, CDR2 SYGVKD. The germline V and J ends were trimmed by 1 base and 10 bases, with 4 bases remaining between them. The CDR3: CAISELGKLFF. In DNA form, the CDR3 reads TGTGCCATCAGTGAGTTAGGAAAACTGTTTTTT.

This clonotype was counted only a few times. The chain uses TRBV7-2 and TRBJ2-1, with D hard to call. The DNA end lines up better with TRBJ2-5; the J call may be wrong. The V gene's germline CDR1 is SGHTA and CDR2 FQGNSA. CDR3 length: 13 residues. The CDR3 DNA follows: TGTGCCAGCAGGTGGTCATTACAAGAGACCCAGTACTTC. Residues: CASRWSLQETQYF.

The table lists this clonotype with a few counts. The CDR3 reads CASSPIGTAKNEQFF. The CDR3 DNA reads as TGTGCCAGCAGTCCTATTGGGACAGCCAAAAATGAGCAGTTCTTC. The V and J genes are TRBV7-3 and TRBJ2-1; 7 positions agree with TRBD1. This CDR3 comprises 15 residues. CDR1 SGHTA and CDR2 FQGTGA come from the germline V gene. V shed 6 bases, J shed 7 bases, and the junction held 12 bases outside the gene matches.

The chain couples TRBV12-3 or TRBV12-4 to TRBJ2-1; D perhaps matches TRBD2 (6 bases). Trimming pared 5 bases from V and 14 bases from J, leaving 19 bases between. This CDR3 region has 13 residues. The CDR3 spells CASSPPGTQKEFF. The CDR3 nucleotides read TGTGCCAGCAGTCCACCCGGGACTCAAAAGGAGTTCTTC.